The next 32 T cell receptor beta chains were all read from a single sample in a study of blood T cell repertoires in COVID-19. Some clones are missing from TCRdb's copy, which holds only in-frame ones; the method was immunoSEQ multiplex PCR. The sample lists 150,000 to 200,000 clones, more than 80% occurring once. Sequencing was done on a sample of peripheral blood. These receptors all come from an older woman with COVID-19, enrolled during active disease.

The chain recombines TRBV7-9 with TRBJ2-5; D possibly corresponds to TRBD1 (6 bases). Germline assignment: CDR1 SEHNR and CDR2 FQNEAQ (reference sequence). The CDR3 is 15 amino acids. V was cut by 5 bases and J by 0 bases, with 13 bases left in between. Here the CDR3 DNA reads TGTGCCAGCAGCACCCAGAGGGGGTACCAAGAGACCCAGTACTTC. Translated, it gives CASSTQRGYQETQYF. Full variable domain (outside the CDR3, taken from reference TRBV7-9 and TRBJ2-5): DTGVSQNPRHKITKRGQNVTFRCDPISEHNRLYWYRQTLGQGPEFLTYFQNEAQLEKSRLLSDRFSAERPKGSFSTLEIQRTEQGDSAMYLCASSTQRGYQETQYFGPGTRLLVL.

The chain carries TRBV9 and TRBJ2-2; TRBD1 agrees at 9 bases. The CDR3 spans 17 residues. J was trimmed by 7 bases and V by 4 bases; bases with no gene match: 14. Germline V gives CDR1 SGDLS, CDR2 YYNGEE. The CDR3 region is CASSRTQGAMVVGELFF. CDR3 nucleotides: TGTGCCAGCAGCCGAACACAGGGGGCGATGGTTGTCGGGGAGCTGTTTTTT.

This clone was picked up one time. The chain carries TRBV5-4 and TRBJ1-2, with TRBD1 matching 10 bases. The CDR3 runs 14 residues. V lost 0 bases, J lost 8 bases, and 4 bases stayed unmatched. CDR1 and CDR2 from the germline V gene are SGHNT and YYREEE (reference sequence). This CDR3 is CASSLGQGAGGYTF. The DNA of the CDR3 is TGTGCCAGCAGCTTGGGACAGGGGGCTGGCGGCTACACCTTC.

This clone was found once. The chain has TRBV3-1 (or the pseudogene TRBV3-2) and TRBJ1-6; D gene unclear. The V end was cut by 0 bases, the J end by 4 bases, with 7 bases between. The CDR3 contains 15 residues. Looked up from germline, CDR1 is LGHDT and CDR2 is YNNKEL (reference sequence). The CDR3 DNA reads TGTGCCAGCAGCCAAGATGGAGTGTATAATTCACCCCTCCACTTT. It yields the protein CASSQDGVYNSPLHF.

The genes are TRBV5-1 and TRBJ2-1; TRBD1 is a possible D gene (5 bases). The CDR3 covers 16 residues. The V gene's germline CDR1 is SGHRS and CDR2 YFSETQ. Trimming pared 1 base from V and 2 bases from J, leaving 13 bases between. The CDR3 is CASSLQMGRAYNEQFF. In nucleotides, the CDR3 is TGCGCCAGCAGCTTGCAAATGGGCAGGGCCTACAATGAGCAGTTCTTC.

Worth noting for this clone: This specimen includes other DNA sequences encoding the same CDR3. The chain combines TRBV3-1 (or the pseudogene TRBV3-2) with TRBJ1-6, with D perhaps TRBD1 (6 bases). The CDR3 extends over 17 amino acids. Trimming shortened V by 0 bases and J by 3 bases, and 12 bases separated the two germline ends. Germline CDR1 is LGHDT and CDR2 is YNNKEL (reference sequence). CDR3 sequence (DNA): TGTGCCAGCAGCCAAGACCCCATGGACAGCTATAATTCACCCCTCCACTTT. Its translation is CASSQDPMDSYNSPLHF.

This chain links TRBV6-5 with TRBJ1-1; TRBD1 aligns across 9 bases. This CDR3 is built from 15 residues. Trimming cost V 7 bases and J 4 bases; bases outside gene matches: 10. Looked up from germline, CDR1 is MNHEY and CDR2 is SVGAGI. The CDR3 here is CASNTGTGISTEAFF. CDR3 coding DNA: TGTGCCAGCAATACCGGGACAGGGATAAGCACTGAAGCTTTCTTT.

The J gene is TRBJ1-5, the V gene TRBV5-8; D ambiguous. The V and J ends lost 2 bases and 0 bases respectively, with 18 bases between them. Germline V gene lookup returns CDR1 SGHTS and CDR2 YDEGEE. The CDR3 is made up of 18 amino acids. CDR3 bases: TGTGCCAGCAGCTTTCCGGGAACACAATTTTATAGCAATCAGCCCCAGCATTTT. It yields the protein CASSFPGTQFYSNQPQHF. Full variable domain (rest looked up from reference TRBV5-8 and TRBJ1-5): EAGVTQSPTHLIKTRGQQATLRCSPISGHTSVYWYQQALGLGLQFLLWYDEGEERNRGNFPPRFSGRQFPNYSSELNVNALELEDSALYLCASSFPGTQFYSNQPQHFGDGTRLSIL.

This chain joins TRBV4-3 and TRBJ1-1; D is uncertain. V was trimmed by 0 bases and J by 4 bases, leaving 9 bases between them. Germline V gene data show CDR1 as LGHNA and CDR2 as YSLEER. CDR3 length equals 14 residues. The CDR3 DNA sequence: TGCGCCAGCAGCCAAGATACCCGAGGCACTGAAGCTTTCTTT. It encodes CASSQDTRGTEAFF.

This chain joins TRBV2 and TRBJ2-4; TRBD1 agrees at 8 bases. The CDR3 has 15 amino acids. The V segment lost 3 bases and the J segment 3 bases; nucleotides outside the gene matches: 4. Germline assignment: CDR1 SNHLY and CDR2 FYNNEI. CDR3 region: CASSDRGPVKNIQYF. Written as DNA, the CDR3 is TGTGCCAGCAGTGACAGGGGGCCAGTCAAAAACATTCAGTACTTC.

V and J are TRBV7-8 and TRBJ2-5; 7 positions match TRBD2. The ends lost 2 bases at V and 10 bases at J; junction bases unmatched: 31. Looked up from germline, CDR1 is SGHVS and CDR2 is FQNEAQ. CDR3 length equals 21 residues. DNA of the CDR3: TGTGCCAGCAGCTTATTTAACCACCTAGCGGACGTCAATTATAACGTGGGAGGCCAGTACTTC. Its translation: CASSLFNHLADVNYNVGGQYF.

The chain combines TRBV19 with TRBJ1-5; D gene uncertain. Germline lookup yields CDR1 LNHDA and CDR2 SQIVND (reference sequence). Trimming shortened V by 4 bases and J by 4 bases, and 14 bases separated the two germline ends. The CDR3 extends over 15 amino acids. DNA of the CDR3: TGTGCCAGTAGTAAGCCGGGGAGAGGGAATCAGCCCCAGCATTTT. It yields the protein CASSKPGRGNQPQHF.

This chain connects TRBV19 to TRBJ1-1, with 8 positions matching TRBD1. Germline values: CDR1 LNHDA, CDR2 SQIVND (reference sequence). Unmatched junction bases numbered 4, after V lost 3 bases and J lost 7 bases. The CDR3 runs to 13 residues. CDR3 protein: CASSIQGAVEAFF. The CDR3 coding sequence is TGTGCCAGTAGTATTCAGGGGGCGGTTGAAGCTTTCTTT.

This chain joins TRBV19 and TRBJ1-1, with 7 positions matching TRBD1. This CDR3 is 12 amino acids long. Germline values: CDR1 LNHDA, CDR2 SQIVND (reference sequence). After removal of 3 bases from V and 10 bases from J, the junction contained 5 bases not matched to a gene. The CDR3 bases are TGTGCCAGTAGTATCGGAAGGGGGCGAGCTTTCTTT. It codes for CASSIGRGRAFF.

V usage is TRBV4-2 and J usage is TRBJ2-3; D unresolved. In germline, CDR1 is LGHNA, CDR2 YNFKEQ. The CDR3 has 14 residues. Trimming removed 3 bases from V and 1 base from J, with 8 bases in between. The CDR3: CASSHKPGTDTQYF. The CDR3 bases are TGTGCCAGCAGCCACAAGCCCGGCACAGATACGCAGTATTTT.

The CDR3 here is CASSQREGQPKDGYTF. In nucleotides, the CDR3 is TGTGCCAGCAGCCAGAGAGAAGGACAGCCGAAAGATGGCTACACCTTC. The rearrangement uses TRBV3-1 (or the pseudogene TRBV3-2) and TRBJ1-2; perhaps TRBD1 as D (6 bases). The germline V and J ends were trimmed by 3 bases and 6 bases, with 20 bases remaining between them. Per germline, CDR1 LGHDT and CDR2 YNNKEL (reference sequence). The CDR3 covers 16 residues.

The chain uses TRBV25-1 and TRBJ1-1; 7 nucleotides match TRBD1. The germline gives CDR1 MGHDK, CDR2 SYGVNS. The CDR3 totals 13 residues. Unmatched junction bases numbered 2, after V lost 7 bases and J lost 0 bases. In DNA form, the CDR3 reads TGTGCCAGCAAGGGACAGCTGAACACTGAAGCTTTCTTT. Protein: CASKGQLNTEAFF.

V and J are TRBV5-1 and TRBJ1-1; the match to TRBD1 covers 10 bases. V was pared by 2 bases and J by 2 bases, with 12 bases of the junction left unmatched. The CDR3 loop spans 18 amino acids. Germline V gene data show CDR1 as SGHRS and CDR2 as YFSETQ. The CDR3 sequence is CASSFSVPGQGPNTEAFF. The DNA of the CDR3 is TGCGCCAGCAGCTTTTCAGTCCCGGGACAGGGGCCTAACACTGAAGCTTTCTTT.

This clone was counted a single time. Different DNA sequences within this sample yield the same CDR3. The V gene is TRBV7-2, the J gene TRBJ2-7; D is perhaps TRBD2 (6 bases). The V end was cut by 1 base, the J end by 2 bases, with 12 bases between. CDR1 is SGHTA and CDR2 is FQGNSA in the germline V gene. This CDR3 comprises 15 residues. The CDR3 DNA sequence: TGTGCCAGCAGCTTAGAGGGACTGGGGGCCTACGAGCAGTACTTC. It encodes CASSLEGLGAYEQYF.

The J gene is TRBJ1-5, the V gene TRBV6-2 or TRBV6-3, with D hard to call. V was trimmed by 5 bases and J by 3 bases, leaving 14 bases between them. The length of the CDR3 is 15 residues. CDR1 is MNHEY and CDR2 is SVGEGT in the germline V gene. The CDR3 loop reads CASSQGRSNNQPQHF. CDR3 bases: TGTGCCAGCAGTCAAGGGAGGTCGAACAATCAGCCCCAGCATTTT.

The rearrangement joins TRBV6-2 or TRBV6-3 to TRBJ2-2; D possibly corresponds to TRBD1 (6 bases). The V end was cut by 2 bases, the J end by 3 bases, with 7 bases between. The CDR3 totals 14 residues. Germline-derived CDR1 and CDR2 are MNHEY and SVGEGT. The DNA of the CDR3 is TGTGCCAGCAGTTACGGGACATACACCGGGGAGCTGTTTTTT. Protein sequence: CASSYGTYTGELFF.

This chain joins TRBV29-1 and TRBJ1-4; 11 bases fit TRBD1. In germline, CDR1 is SQVTM, CDR2 ANQGSEA. V dropped 7 bases and J dropped 6; count of bases not matched to a gene: 1. There are 12 residues in the CDR3. CDR3 in amino acids: CSGGQGDEKLFF. In DNA, the CDR3 is TGCAGCGGGGGACAGGGGGATGAAAAACTGTTTTTT.

The chain recombines TRBV6-5 with TRBJ1-2; 8 positions agree with TRBD1. CDR1 MNHEY and CDR2 SVGAGI come from the germline V gene. The CDR3 consists of 15 residues. J lost 2 bases, V lost 2 bases, and 4 bases had no gene match. CDR3 bases: TGTGCCAGCAGTTACCCTGGACAGGGCAACTATGGCTACACCTTC. This gives the protein CASSYPGQGNYGYTF.

Only one count was recorded for this clone. The gene calls are TRBV7-2 and TRBJ1-1; tentative D call: TRBD1 (5 bases). V was trimmed by 5 bases and J by 2 bases, leaving 15 bases between them. In germline, CDR1 is SGHTA, CDR2 FQGNSA. The CDR3 has 15 amino acids. The CDR3 DNA is TGTGCCAGCAGCCGTGGGCCCGACAGCAACACTGAAGCTTTCTTT. It codes for CASSRGPDSNTEAFF.

The V and J genes are TRBV5-1 and TRBJ1-6; D call uncertain. Germline V gene sequence: CDR1 SGHRS, CDR2 YFSETQ. The CDR3 loop spans 13 amino acids. The V end lost 0 bases, the J end lost 8 bases, and 6 bases lay between the germline ends. CDR3 in DNA: TGCGCCAGCAGCTTGGATCAGGATTCACCCCTCCACTTT. Translated, it gives CASSLDQDSPLHF.

V and J are TRBV7-2 and TRBJ1-1; 7 bases align to TRBD1. Germline V lookup: CDR1 SGHTA, CDR2 FQGNSA. CDR3 size: 14 residues. V was clipped by 3 bases and J by 6 bases; unmatched bases: 7. The CDR3 DNA reads as TGTGCCAGCAGCTTGACAGGGTTCGACTCTGAAGCTTTCTTT. Amino acids: CASSLTGFDSEAFF.

V and J are TRBV6-2 or TRBV6-3 and TRBJ1-5, with 10 bases matching TRBD1. The CDR3 sequence is 15 residues long. V lost 5 bases and J lost 4; bases outside the gene matches: 5. CDR1 and CDR2 (germline): MNHEY, SVGEGT. The CDR3 nucleotides are TGTGCCAGCAGTCCCGACAGGGGGCGAAATCAGCCCCAGCATTTT. It yields the protein CASSPDRGRNQPQHF.

The rearrangement uses TRBV4-3 and TRBJ1-1, with no clear D. V shed 0 bases and J shed 3 bases, with 11 bases lying between them. This CDR3 is built from 15 residues. CDR1 is LGHNA and CDR2 is YSLEER in the germline V gene. For the CDR3, the DNA is TGCGCCAGCAGCCAAGATGCGAGCGTCGACACTGAAGCTTTCTTT. It codes for CASSQDASVDTEAFF.

V is TRBV7-3 and J is TRBJ2-1; weak D call: TRBD1 (6 bases). The germline V gene has CDR1 SGHTA and CDR2 FQGTGA. V lost 5 bases and J 2 bases, leaving 13 bases between the germline ends. The CDR3 is made up of 15 amino acids. The CDR3 coding sequence is TGTGCCAGCAGCAGCACAGGGTCCACCTACAATGAGCAGTTCTTC. As protein: CASSSTGSTYNEQFF.

The count of this clone is one. This chain connects TRBV6-2 or TRBV6-3 to TRBJ1-1; D is possibly TRBD1 (5 bases). The CDR3 is 14 amino acids. The germline V and J ends were trimmed by 2 bases and 5 bases, with 12 bases remaining between them. Germline V lookup: CDR1 MNHEY, CDR2 SVGEGT. In DNA, the CDR3 is TGTGCCAGCAGTTACATTGGGGGGGGTACTGAAGCTTTCTTT. Protein product: CASSYIGGGTEAFF.

The rearrangement uses TRBV18 and TRBJ1-3; D is undetermined. Deletions cut 6 bases from V and 1 base from J, with 10 bases between. The CDR3 has 14 residues. The V gene's germline CDR1 is KGHSH and CDR2 LQKENI. CDR3 in amino acids: CASSSGSSGNTIYF. The CDR3 DNA reads as TGTGCCAGCTCCTCGGGAAGTTCTGGAAACACCATATATTTT.

The genes are TRBV12-3 or TRBV12-4 and TRBJ1-1; D unresolved. The V end lost 5 bases, the J end lost 4 bases, and 11 bases lay between the germline ends. The CDR3 covers 13 residues. The CDR3 here is CASSTLGGTEAFF. The CDR3 DNA is TGTGCCAGCAGTACTTTGGGAGGCACTGAAGCTTTCTTT.